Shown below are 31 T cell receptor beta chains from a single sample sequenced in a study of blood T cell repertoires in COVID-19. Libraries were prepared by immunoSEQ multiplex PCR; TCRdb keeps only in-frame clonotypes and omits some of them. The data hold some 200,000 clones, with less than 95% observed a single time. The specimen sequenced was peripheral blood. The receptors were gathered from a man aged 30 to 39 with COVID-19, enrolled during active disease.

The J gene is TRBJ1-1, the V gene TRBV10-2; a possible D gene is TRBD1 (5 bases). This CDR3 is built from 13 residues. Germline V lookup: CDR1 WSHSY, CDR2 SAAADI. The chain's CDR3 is CATLWGVGTEAFF. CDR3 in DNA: TGCGCAACCCTCTGGGGGGTGGGCACTGAAGCTTTCTTT.

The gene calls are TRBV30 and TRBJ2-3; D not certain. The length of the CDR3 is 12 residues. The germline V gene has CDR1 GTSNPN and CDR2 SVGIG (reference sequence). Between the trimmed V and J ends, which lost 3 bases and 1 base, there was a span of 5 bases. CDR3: CAWSGGTDTQYF. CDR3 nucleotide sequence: TGTGCCTGGAGCGGAGGCACAGATACGCAGTATTTT.

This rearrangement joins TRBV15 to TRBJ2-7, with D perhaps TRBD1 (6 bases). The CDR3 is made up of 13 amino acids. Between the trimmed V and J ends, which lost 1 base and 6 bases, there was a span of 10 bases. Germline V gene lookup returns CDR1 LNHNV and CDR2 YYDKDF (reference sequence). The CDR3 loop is CATSRVGASEQYF. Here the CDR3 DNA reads TGTGCCACCAGCAGAGTGGGGGCCTCCGAGCAGTACTTC.

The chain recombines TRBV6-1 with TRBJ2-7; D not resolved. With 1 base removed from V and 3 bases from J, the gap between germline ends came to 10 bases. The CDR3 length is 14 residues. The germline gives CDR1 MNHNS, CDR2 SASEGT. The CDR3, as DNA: TGTGCCAGCAGTGAAGTAGAACAGAGCTACGAGCAGTACTTC. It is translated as CASSEVEQSYEQYF.

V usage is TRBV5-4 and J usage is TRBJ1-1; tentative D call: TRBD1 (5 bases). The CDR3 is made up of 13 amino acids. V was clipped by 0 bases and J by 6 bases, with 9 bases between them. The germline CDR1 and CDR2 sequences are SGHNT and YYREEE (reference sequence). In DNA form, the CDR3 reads TGTGCCAGCAGCTTGGCCTGGGGGGCTGAAGCTTTCTTT. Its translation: CASSLAWGAEAFF.

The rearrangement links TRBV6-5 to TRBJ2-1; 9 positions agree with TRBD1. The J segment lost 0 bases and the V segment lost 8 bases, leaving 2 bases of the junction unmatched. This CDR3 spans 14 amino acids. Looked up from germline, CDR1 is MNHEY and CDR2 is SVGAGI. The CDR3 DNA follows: TGTGCCAGCTTGGGACAGGGCTCCTACAATGAGCAGTTCTTC. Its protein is CASLGQGSYNEQFF.

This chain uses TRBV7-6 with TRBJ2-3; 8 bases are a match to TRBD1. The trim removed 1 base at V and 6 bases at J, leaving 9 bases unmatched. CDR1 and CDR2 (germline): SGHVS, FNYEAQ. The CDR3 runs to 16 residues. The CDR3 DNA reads TGTGCCAGCAGCTTAGTGGACGACAGGGGAAGGGATACGCAGTATTTT. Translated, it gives CASSLVDDRGRDTQYF.

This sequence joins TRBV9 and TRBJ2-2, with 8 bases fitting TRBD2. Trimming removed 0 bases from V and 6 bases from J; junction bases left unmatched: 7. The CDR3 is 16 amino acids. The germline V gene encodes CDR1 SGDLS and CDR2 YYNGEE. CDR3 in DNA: TGTGCCAGCAGCGTAGAGAATAGCGGGGACTCCGGGGAGCTGTTTTTT. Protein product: CASSVENSGDSGELFF.

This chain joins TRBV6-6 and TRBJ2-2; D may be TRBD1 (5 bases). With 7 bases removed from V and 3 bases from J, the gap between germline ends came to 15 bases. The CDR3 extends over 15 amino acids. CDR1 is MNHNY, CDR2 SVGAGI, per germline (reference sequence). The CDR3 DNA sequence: TGTGCCAGCACCCCCTCGCAGGGTTACACCGGGGAGCTGTTTTTT. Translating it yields CASTPSQGYTGELFF.

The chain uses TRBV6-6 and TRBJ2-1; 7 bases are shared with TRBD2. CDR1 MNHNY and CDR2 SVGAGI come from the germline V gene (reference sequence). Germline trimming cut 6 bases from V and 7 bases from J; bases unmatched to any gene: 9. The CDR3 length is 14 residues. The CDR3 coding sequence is TGTGCCAGCAGGGAGACTAGCAGGCATAATGAGCAGTTCTTC. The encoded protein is CASRETSRHNEQFF.

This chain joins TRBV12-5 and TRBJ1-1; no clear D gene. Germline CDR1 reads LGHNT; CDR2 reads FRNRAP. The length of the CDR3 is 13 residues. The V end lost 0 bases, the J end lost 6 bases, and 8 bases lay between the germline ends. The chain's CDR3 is CASGLVLEAEAFF. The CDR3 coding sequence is TGTGCTAGTGGTTTGGTACTGGAGGCTGAAGCTTTCTTT. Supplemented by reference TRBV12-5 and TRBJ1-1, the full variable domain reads DARVTQTPRHKVTEMGQEVTMRCQPILGHNTVFWYRQTMMQGLELLAYFRNRAPLDDSGMPKDRFSAEMPDATLATLKIQPSEPRDSAVYFCASGLVLEAEAFFGQGTRLTVV.

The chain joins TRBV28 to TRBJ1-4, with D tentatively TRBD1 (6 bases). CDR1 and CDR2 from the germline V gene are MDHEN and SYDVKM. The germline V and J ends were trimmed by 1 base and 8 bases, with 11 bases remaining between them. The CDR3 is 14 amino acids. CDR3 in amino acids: CASSLFQGQEKLFF. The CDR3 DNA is TGTGCCAGCAGTTTATTTCAGGGGCAAGAAAAACTGTTTTTT.

The chain's CDR3 is CASSYRWTGGTEAFF. The CDR3 nucleotides read TGTGCCAGCAGTTACCGTTGGACAGGGGGGACTGAAGCTTTCTTT. This rearrangement joins TRBV6-5 to TRBJ1-1; 10 bases align to TRBD1. Germline V gene sequence: CDR1 MNHEY, CDR2 SVGAGI. The CDR3 is 15 amino acids. The junction had 5 bases not matched to a gene; V was cut back by 2 bases and J by 5 bases.

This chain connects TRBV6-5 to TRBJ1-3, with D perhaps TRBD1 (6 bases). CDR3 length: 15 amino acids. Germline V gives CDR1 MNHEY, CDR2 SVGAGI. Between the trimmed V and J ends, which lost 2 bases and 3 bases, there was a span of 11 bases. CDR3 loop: CASSYRGADGNTIYF. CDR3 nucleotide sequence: TGTGCCAGCAGTTACCGGGGGGCTGATGGAAACACCATATATTTT.

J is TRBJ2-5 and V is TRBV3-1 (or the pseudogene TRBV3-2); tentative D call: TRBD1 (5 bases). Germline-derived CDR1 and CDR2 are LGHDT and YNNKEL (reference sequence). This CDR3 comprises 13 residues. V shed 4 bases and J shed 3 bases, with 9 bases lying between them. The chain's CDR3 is CASSLQGKETQYF. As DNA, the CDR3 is TGTGCCAGCAGCCTCCAGGGAAAAGAGACCCAGTACTTC.

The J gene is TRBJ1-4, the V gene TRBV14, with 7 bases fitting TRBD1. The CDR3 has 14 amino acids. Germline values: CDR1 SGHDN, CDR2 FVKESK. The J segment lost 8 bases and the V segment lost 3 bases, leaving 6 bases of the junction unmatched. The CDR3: CASSQTGLGEKLFF. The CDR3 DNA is TGTGCCAGCAGCCAGACAGGGCTAGGCGAAAAACTGTTTTTT.

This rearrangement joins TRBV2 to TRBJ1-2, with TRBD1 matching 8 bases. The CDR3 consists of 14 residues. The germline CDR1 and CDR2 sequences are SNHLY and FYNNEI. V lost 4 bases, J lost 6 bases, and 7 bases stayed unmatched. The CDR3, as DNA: TGTGCCAGCAGTGCGTCGGGACAGGTGAATGGCTACACCTTC. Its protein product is CASSASGQVNGYTF.

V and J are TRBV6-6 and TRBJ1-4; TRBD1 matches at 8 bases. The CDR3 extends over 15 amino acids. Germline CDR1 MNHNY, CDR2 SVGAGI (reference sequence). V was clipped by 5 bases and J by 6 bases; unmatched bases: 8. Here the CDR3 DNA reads TGTGCCAGCAGTCCCGACAGGGGATTGTATGAAAAACTGTTTTTT. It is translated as CASSPDRGLYEKLFF.

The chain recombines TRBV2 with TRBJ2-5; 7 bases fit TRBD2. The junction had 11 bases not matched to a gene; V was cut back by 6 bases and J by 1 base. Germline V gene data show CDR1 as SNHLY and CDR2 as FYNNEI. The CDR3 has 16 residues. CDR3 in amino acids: CASSRVGGLFQETQYF. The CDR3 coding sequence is TGTGCCAGCAGCCGCGTCGGGGGGTTGTTCCAAGAGACCCAGTACTTC.

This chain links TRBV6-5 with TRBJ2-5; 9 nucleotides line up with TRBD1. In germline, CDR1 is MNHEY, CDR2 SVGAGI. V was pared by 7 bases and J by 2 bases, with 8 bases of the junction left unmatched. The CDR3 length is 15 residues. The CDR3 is CASKPGQGIQETQYF. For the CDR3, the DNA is TGTGCCAGCAAACCGGGACAGGGTATACAAGAGACCCAGTACTTC.

The CDR3 is CASSTGQGNIQYF. CDR3 coding DNA: TGTGCCAGTAGTACAGGACAGGGAAACATTCAGTACTTC. The chain is built from TRBV19 and TRBJ2-4, with 8 bases aligning to TRBD1. V lost 4 bases and J lost 6; bases outside the gene matches: 2. Germline V CDR1 and CDR2: LNHDA, SQIVND (reference sequence). The CDR3 is made up of 13 amino acids. The full variable domain, in which reference TRBV19 and TRBJ2-4 provide the parts outside the CDR3, is DGGITQSPKYLFRKEGQNVTLSCEQNLNHDAMYWYRQDPGQGLRLIYYSQIVNDFQKGDIAEGYSVSREKKESFPLTVTSAQKNPTAFYLCASSTGQGNIQYFGAGTRLSVL.

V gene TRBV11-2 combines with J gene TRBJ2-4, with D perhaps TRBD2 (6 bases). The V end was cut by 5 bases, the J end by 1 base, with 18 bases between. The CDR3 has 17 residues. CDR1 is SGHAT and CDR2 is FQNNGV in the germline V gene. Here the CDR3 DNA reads TGTGCCAGCAGCCCATCGATCTGGGAGGTTGCCAAAAACATTCAGTACTTC. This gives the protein CASSPSIWEVAKNIQYF. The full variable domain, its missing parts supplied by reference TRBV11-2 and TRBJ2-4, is EAGVAQSPRYKIIEKRQSVAFWCNPISGHATLYWYQQILGQGPKLLIQFQNNGVVDDSQLPKDRFSAERLKGVDSTLKIQPAKLEDSAVYLCASSPSIWEVAKNIQYFGAGTRLSVL.

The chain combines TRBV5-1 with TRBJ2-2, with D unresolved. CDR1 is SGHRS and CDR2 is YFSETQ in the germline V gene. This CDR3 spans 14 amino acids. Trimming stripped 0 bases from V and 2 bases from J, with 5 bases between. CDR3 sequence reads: CASSLDRNTGELFF. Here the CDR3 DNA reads TGCGCCAGCAGCTTGGACAGAAACACCGGGGAGCTGTTTTTT.

CDR3 sequence: CASSVGRGSYEQYF. The CDR3 region has the DNA TGTGCCAGCAGCGTCGGCAGGGGATCCTACGAGCAGTACTTC. The chain links TRBV9 to TRBJ2-7, with D perhaps matching TRBD1 (6 bases). V was shortened by 2 bases and J by 1 base, with 10 bases between the two germline ends. CDR1 is SGDLS and CDR2 is YYNGEE in the germline V gene. The CDR3 sequence is 14 residues long. Drawing the rest from reference TRBV9 and TRBJ2-7, the complete variable domain is DSGVTQTPKHLITATGQRVTLRCSPRSGDLSVYWYQQSLDQGLQFLIQYYNGEERAKGNILERFSAQQFPDLHSELNLSSLELGDSALYFCASSVGRGSYEQYFGPGTRLTVT.

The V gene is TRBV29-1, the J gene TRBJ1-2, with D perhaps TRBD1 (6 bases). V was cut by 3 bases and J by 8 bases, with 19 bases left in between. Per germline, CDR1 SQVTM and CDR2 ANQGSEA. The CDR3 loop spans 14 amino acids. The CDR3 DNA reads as TGCAGCGTTGATCGGGGGGCGGAAGGTTCGGGCTACACCTTC. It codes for CSVDRGAEGSGYTF. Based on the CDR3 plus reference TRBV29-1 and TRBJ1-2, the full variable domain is SAVISQKPSRDICQRGTSLTIQCQVDSQVTMMFWYRQQPGQSLTLIATANQGSEATYESGFVIDKFPISRPNLTFSTLTVSNMSPEDSSIYLCSVDRGAEGSGYTFGSGTRLTVV.

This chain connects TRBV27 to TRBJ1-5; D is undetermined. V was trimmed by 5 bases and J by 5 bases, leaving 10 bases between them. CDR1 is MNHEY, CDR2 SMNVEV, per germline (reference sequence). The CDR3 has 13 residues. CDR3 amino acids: CASSQRRDQPQHF. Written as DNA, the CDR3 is TGTGCCAGCAGTCAGAGGCGGGATCAGCCCCAGCATTTT.

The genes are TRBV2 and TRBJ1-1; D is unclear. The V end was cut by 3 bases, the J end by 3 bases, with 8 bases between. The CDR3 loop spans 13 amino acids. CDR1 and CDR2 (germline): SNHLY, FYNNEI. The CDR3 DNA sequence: TGTGCCAGCAGTGATGGGAGGGACACTGAAGCTTTCTTT. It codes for CASSDGRDTEAFF.

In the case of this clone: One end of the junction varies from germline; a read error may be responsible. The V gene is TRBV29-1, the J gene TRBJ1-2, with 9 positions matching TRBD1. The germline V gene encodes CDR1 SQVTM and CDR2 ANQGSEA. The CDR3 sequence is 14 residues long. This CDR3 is CSVEGQGPRGGYTF. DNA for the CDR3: TGCAGCGTAGAAGGACAGGGGCCGCGGGGTGGCTACACCTTC.

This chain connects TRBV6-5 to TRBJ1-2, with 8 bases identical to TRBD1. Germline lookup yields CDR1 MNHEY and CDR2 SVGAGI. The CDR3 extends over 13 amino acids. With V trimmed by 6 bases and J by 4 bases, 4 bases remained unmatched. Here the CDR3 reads CASRQGGGYGYTF. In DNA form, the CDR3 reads TGTGCCAGCAGACAGGGGGGGGGCTATGGCTACACCTTC.

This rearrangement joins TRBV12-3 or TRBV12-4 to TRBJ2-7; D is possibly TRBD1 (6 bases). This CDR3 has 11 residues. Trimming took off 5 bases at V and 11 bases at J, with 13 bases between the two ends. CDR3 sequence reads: CASSLQGKKYF. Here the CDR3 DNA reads TGTGCCAGCAGTCTACAGGGAAAAAAGTACTTC.

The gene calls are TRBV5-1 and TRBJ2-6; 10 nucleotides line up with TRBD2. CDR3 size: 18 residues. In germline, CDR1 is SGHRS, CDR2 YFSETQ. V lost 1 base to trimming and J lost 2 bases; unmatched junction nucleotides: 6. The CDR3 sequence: CASSLPSGGGAGANVLTF. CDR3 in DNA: TGCGCCAGCAGCTTGCCTAGCGGGGGTGGAGCTGGGGCCAACGTCCTGACTTTC.